A single sample gave rise to the 9 T cell receptor beta chains below, sequenced in a study of shared clonotypes between healthy human individuals. Method: immunoSEQ multiplex PCR; TCRdb's copy keeps in-frame clones and lacks some. Among more than 1.2 million clones listed, around 98.5% were seen once. The material sequenced was naive CD4+ T cells sorted from blood. Subset reported: CD45RA+ positively selected. Receptor source: a man aged 25-45 years in good health.

The chain has TRBV5-3 and TRBJ2-1, with a possible D match to TRBD2 (5 bases). TRBV5-3 is filed as an ORF, its function uncertain. The CDR3 length is 14 residues. Trimming took 10 bases from V and 0 from J, leaving 14 bases between them. CDR3 region: CAWPRGSSYNEQFF. The CDR3 coding sequence is TGTGCCTGGCCCCGAGGGAGCTCCTACAATGAGCAGTTCTTC.

The genes are TRBV28 and TRBJ2-2; TRBD1 is a possible D gene (5 bases). The ends were cut back, 6 bases at V and 6 bases at J, with 17 bases in the middle. The CDR3 has 15 residues. Per the germline V gene, CDR1 is MDHEN and CDR2 is SYDVKM. CDR3 DNA sequence: TGTGCCAGCAGGACGCAGGGAATGAGCGCCGGGGAGCTGTTTTTT. This gives the protein CASRTQGMSAGELFF.

The chain carries TRBV2 and TRBJ1-1; TRBD1 agrees at 8 bases. The germline gives CDR1 SNHLY, CDR2 FYNNEI. This CDR3 region has 13 residues. J lost 6 bases, V lost 7 bases, and 7 bases had no gene match. Here the CDR3 DNA reads TGTGCCAGCACACAGGGGGTGGGAGCTGAAGCTTTCTTT. It translates to CASTQGVGAEAFF.

The V gene is TRBV9, the J gene TRBJ1-1, with D unclear. The CDR3 contains 15 residues. Per germline, CDR1 SGDLS and CDR2 YYNGEE. V shed 0 bases and J shed 6 bases, with 15 bases lying between them. DNA of the CDR3: TGTGCCAGCAGCGTAGGGGAGGCTAGGTTCTCTGAAGCTTTCTTT. Its translation is CASSVGEARFSEAFF.

This chain links TRBV10-3 with TRBJ1-2; D is unresolved. The V end lost 2 bases, the J end lost 5 bases, and 6 bases lay between the germline ends. Germline assignment: CDR1 ENHRY and CDR2 SYGVKD. This CDR3 region has 12 residues. The CDR3 region is CAISELQYGYTF. The DNA of the CDR3 is TGTGCCATCAGTGAGCTTCAGTATGGCTACACCTTC.

The V call is TRBV19, the J call TRBJ1-5; D is ambiguous. V was pared by 5 bases and J by 4 bases, with 12 bases between. CDR3 length: 14 amino acids. The germline V gene encodes CDR1 LNHDA and CDR2 SQIVND (reference sequence). In DNA, the CDR3 is TGTGCCAGTAGTCCTGGGGAGGGAAATCAGCCCCAGCATTTT. Translation: CASSPGEGNQPQHF.

The chain carries TRBV25-1 and TRBJ1-5, with D perhaps TRBD1 (6 bases). CDR3 size: 13 residues. The V and J ends lost 2 bases and 6 bases respectively, with 8 bases between them. The germline gives CDR1 MGHDK, CDR2 SYGVNS. The CDR3 loop reads CASSEIGGQPQHF. CDR3 DNA sequence: TGTGCCAGCAGTGAAATAGGGGGTCAGCCCCAGCATTTT.

V and J are TRBV5-8 and TRBJ2-7, with D possibly matching TRBD1 (6 bases). This CDR3 is 13 amino acids long. The V and J ends lost 3 bases and 3 bases respectively, with 10 bases between them. Germline loops: CDR1 SGHTS, CDR2 YDEGEE. CDR3 DNA: TGTGCCAGCAGCTATGGACAGAACTACGAGCAGTACTTC. This gives the protein CASSYGQNYEQYF.

This chain links TRBV18 with TRBJ2-1, with 10 bases fitting TRBD2. Germline lookup yields CDR1 KGHSH and CDR2 LQKENI. V dropped 7 bases and J dropped 6; count of bases not matched to a gene: 21. There are 19 residues in the CDR3. The CDR3 loop is CASWGTQGPGLATANEQFF. Here the CDR3 DNA reads TGTGCCAGCTGGGGGACGCAGGGTCCGGGACTAGCGACCGCCAATGAGCAGTTCTTC.